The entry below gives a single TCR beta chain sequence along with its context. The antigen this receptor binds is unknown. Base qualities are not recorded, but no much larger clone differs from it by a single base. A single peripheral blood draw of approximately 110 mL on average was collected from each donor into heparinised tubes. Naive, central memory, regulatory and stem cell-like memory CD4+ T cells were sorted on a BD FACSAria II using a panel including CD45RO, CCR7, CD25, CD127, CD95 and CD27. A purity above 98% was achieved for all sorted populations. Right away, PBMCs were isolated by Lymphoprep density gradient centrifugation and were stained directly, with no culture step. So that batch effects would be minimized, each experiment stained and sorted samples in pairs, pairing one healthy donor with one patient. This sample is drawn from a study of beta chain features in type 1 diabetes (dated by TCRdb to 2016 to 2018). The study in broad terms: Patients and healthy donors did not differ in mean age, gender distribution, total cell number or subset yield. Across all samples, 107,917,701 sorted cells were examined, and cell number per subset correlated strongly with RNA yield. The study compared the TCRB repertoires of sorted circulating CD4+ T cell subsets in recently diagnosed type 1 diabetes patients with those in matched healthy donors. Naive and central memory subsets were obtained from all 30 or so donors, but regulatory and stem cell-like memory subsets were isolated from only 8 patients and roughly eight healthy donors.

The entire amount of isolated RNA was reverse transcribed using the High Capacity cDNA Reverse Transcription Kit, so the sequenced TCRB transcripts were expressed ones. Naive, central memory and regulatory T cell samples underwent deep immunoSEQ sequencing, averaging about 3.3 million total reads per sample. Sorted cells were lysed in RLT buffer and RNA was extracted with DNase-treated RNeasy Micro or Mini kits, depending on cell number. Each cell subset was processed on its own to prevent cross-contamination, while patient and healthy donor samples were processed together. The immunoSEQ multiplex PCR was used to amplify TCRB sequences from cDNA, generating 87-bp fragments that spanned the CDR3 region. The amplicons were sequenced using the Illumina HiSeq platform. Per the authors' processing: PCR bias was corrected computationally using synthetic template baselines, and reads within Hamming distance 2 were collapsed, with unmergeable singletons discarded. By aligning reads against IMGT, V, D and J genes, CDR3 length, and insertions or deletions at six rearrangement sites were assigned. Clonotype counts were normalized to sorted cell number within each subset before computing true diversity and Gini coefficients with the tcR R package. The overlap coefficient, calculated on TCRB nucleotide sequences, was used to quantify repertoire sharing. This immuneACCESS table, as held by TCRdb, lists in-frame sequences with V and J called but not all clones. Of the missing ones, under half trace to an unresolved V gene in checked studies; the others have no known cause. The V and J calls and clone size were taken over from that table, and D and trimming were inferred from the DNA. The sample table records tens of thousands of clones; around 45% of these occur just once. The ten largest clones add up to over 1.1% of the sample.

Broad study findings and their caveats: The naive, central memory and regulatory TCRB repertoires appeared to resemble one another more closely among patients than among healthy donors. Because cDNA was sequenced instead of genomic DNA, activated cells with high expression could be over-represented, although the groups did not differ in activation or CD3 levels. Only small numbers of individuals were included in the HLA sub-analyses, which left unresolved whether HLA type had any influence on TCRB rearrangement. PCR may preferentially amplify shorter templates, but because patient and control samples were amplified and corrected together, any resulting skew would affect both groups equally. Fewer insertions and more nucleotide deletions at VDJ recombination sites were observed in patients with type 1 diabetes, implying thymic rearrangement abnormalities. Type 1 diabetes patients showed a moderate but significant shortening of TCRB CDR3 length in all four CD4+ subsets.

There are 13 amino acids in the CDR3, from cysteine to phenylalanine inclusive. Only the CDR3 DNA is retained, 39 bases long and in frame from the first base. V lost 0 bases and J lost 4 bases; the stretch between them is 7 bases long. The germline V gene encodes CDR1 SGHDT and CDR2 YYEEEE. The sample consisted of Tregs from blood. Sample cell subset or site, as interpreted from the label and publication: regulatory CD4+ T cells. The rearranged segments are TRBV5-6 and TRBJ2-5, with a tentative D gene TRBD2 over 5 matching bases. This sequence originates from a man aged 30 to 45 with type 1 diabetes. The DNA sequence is TGTGCCAGCAGCTTGGGAGGGAGAGAGACCCAGTACTTC. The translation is CASSLGGRETQYF.